These 9 T cell receptor beta chains originate from one sample sequenced in a study of graft-versus-host responses after intestinal transplantation. This table comes from immunoSEQ multiplex PCR, and its TCRdb copy is limited to in-frame clones, with some not included. Here the sample spans 84,000 or so clones, around 84% being singletons. Their recognized antigens are unknown. Sequenced material: unstimulated CD4+ T cells sorted from spleen or lymph node cells, taken before intestinal transplant. These receptor sequences come from a human donor who received an intestinal transplant.

The CDR3 coding sequence is TGTGCCAGCAGAGGTGACAGATACGAGCAGTACTTC. This sequence encodes CASRGDRYEQYF. The chain employs TRBV11-2 and TRBJ2-7, with TRBD1 as a possible D gene (5 bases). There are 12 residues in the CDR3. V shed 6 bases and J shed 4 bases, with 10 bases lying between them. Germline V lookup: CDR1 SGHAT, CDR2 FQNNGV.

The rearrangement joins TRBV10-3 to TRBJ1-5, with unresolved D. Germline CDR1 ENHRY, CDR2 SYGVKD. Trimming stripped 3 bases from V and 2 bases from J, with 14 bases between. This CDR3 is 16 amino acids long. The CDR3 region has the DNA TGTGCCATCAGTGATGCTGGCACCGCTGGCAATCAGCCCCAGCATTTT. It translates to CAISDAGTAGNQPQHF.

The chain joins TRBV15 to TRBJ2-7; 8 bases map to TRBD1. The V gene's germline CDR1 is LNHNV and CDR2 YYDKDF (reference sequence). The CDR3 is 13 residues long. The V gene end was trimmed by 5 bases and the J gene end by 5 bases; junction bases not matched to a gene: 5. The CDR3 region has the DNA TGTGCCACCAGCTGGAAGACAGGGGACGAGCAGTACTTC. Residues: CATSWKTGDEQYF.

The J gene is TRBJ2-2, the V gene TRBV10-3; 7 bases map to TRBD1. This CDR3 spans 14 amino acids. The V gene end was trimmed by 6 bases and the J gene end by 4 bases; junction bases not matched to a gene: 5. Germline lookup yields CDR1 ENHRY and CDR2 SYGVKD. CDR3 bases: TGTGCCATCAGCCCTGGACAGGCCACCGGGGAGCTGTTTTTT. Amino acids: CAISPGQATGELFF.

Concerning this clone itself: At one end, the junction sequence differs from germline, possibly due to a read error. The chain is built from TRBV6-1 and TRBJ2-1; the match to TRBD1 covers 8 bases. Germline assignment: CDR1 MNHNS and CDR2 SASEGT. CDR3 length: 13 residues. The DNA for the CDR3 is TGTGCCAGCAGTGAATGGGGTCGGACAGGGCCGATCTTC. It translates to CASSEWGRTGPIF.

A word on this clone: Mismatch with germline at one junction end may stem from a read error. The chain joins TRBV28 to TRBJ2-7; 10 bases map to TRBD1. CDR3 length equals 12 residues. Per germline, CDR1 MDHEN and CDR2 SYDVKM. CDR3 loop: CASSLTSGTGVF. CDR3 nucleotides: TGTGCCAGCAGCCTGACCTCGGGGACAGGGGTGTTC.

This chain connects TRBV27 to TRBJ2-1; TRBD1 aligns across 8 bases. V shed 5 bases and J 2 bases; nucleotides not matched to a gene: 5. Germline CDR1 MNHEY, CDR2 SMNVEV (reference sequence). The CDR3 is 15 residues long. The chain's CDR3 is CASSPDRGPYNEQFF. In nucleotides, the CDR3 is TGTGCCAGCAGTCCCGACAGGGGTCCCTACAATGAGCAGTTCTTC.

This chain links TRBV5-5 with TRBJ1-2; maybe TRBD1 (6 bases). This CDR3 has 14 amino acids. Germline loops: CDR1 SGHKS, CDR2 YYEKEE (reference sequence). Trimming shortened V by 2 bases and J by 4 bases, and 12 bases separated the two germline ends. The CDR3 here is CASSFGQRSYGYTF. CDR3 bases: TGTGCCAGCAGCTTCGGACAGCGGAGCTATGGCTACACCTTC.

The chain employs TRBV7-9 and TRBJ1-3, with D possibly matching TRBD1 (6 bases). The germline V gene encodes CDR1 SEHNR and CDR2 FQNEAQ (reference sequence). CDR3 length equals 15 residues. V lost 4 bases to trimming and J lost 2 bases, with 12 bases between them. The CDR3 region has the DNA TGTGCCAGCAGCTATAATACAGGGCCTGGAAACACCATATATTTT. Translation gives CASSYNTGPGNTIYF.